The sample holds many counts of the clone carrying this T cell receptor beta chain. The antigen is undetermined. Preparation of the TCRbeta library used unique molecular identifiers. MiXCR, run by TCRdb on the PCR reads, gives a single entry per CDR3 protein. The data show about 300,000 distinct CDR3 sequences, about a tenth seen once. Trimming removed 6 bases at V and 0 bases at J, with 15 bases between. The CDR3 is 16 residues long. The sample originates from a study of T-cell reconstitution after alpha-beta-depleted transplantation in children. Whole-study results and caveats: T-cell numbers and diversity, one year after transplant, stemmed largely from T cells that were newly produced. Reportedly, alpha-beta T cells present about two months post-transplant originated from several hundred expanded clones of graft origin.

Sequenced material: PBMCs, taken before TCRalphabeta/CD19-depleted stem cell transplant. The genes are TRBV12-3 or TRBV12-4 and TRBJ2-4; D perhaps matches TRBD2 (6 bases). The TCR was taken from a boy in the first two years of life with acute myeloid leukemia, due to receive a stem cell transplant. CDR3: CASSPRDFVAKNIQYF. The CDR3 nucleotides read TGTGCCAGCAGCCCTAGGGACTTCGTAGCCAAAAACATTCAGTACTTC.